Presented here are 20 T cell receptor beta chains from one specimen sequenced in a study of blood T cell repertoires in COVID-19. Clones were read by immunoSEQ multiplex PCR, and TCRdb kept only the in-frame ones, dropping some. The sample holds some 120,000 clones; 88% are singletons and the top ten take 0.95% to 1.5%. The source material was peripheral blood. Receptors were obtained from a woman older than 75 with acute or convalescent COVID-19.

This clone is a singleton in its sample. The chain links TRBV6-6 to TRBJ2-1; no clear D. V was cut by 4 bases and J by 6 bases, with 16 bases left in between. Germline CDR1 MNHNY, CDR2 SVGAGI (reference sequence). CDR3 length: 15 amino acids. The CDR3 DNA follows: TGTGCCAGCAGTTTGAGGCTACGGCCCTTCAATGAGCAGTTCTTC. This gives the protein CASSLRLRPFNEQFF.

V and J are TRBV5-4 and TRBJ2-7; TRBD1 matches 7 bases. The CDR3 has 14 residues. From germline, CDR1 is SGHNT and CDR2 YYREEE (reference sequence). V lost 0 bases to trimming and J lost 2 bases; unmatched junction nucleotides: 2. The CDR3 region is CASSLDRGPYEQYF. As DNA, the CDR3 is TGTGCCAGCAGCTTGGATAGGGGGCCCTACGAGCAGTACTTC.

This clone was observed once. The same CDR3 arises from other DNA sequences in this sample as well. This sequence joins TRBV19 and TRBJ2-2; 10 bases map to TRBD1. Germline V CDR1 and CDR2: LNHDA, SQIVND (reference sequence). The CDR3 length is 15 residues. Losses at the gene ends were 4 bases for V and 4 bases for J; bases not matched to a gene: 3. CDR3 in amino acids: CASSTGTGATGELFF. The CDR3 nucleotides are TGTGCCAGTAGTACCGGGACAGGGGCCACCGGGGAGCTGTTTTTT.

The chain uses TRBV7-3 and TRBJ1-6, with D unresolved. This CDR3 spans 13 amino acids. The germline V gene has CDR1 SGHTA and CDR2 FQGTGA. Deletions cut 2 bases from V and 14 bases from J, with 13 bases between. CDR3 sequence reads: CASSLSSSGTLHF. CDR3 nucleotide sequence: TGTGCCAGCAGCTTATCCTCTTCGGGGACCCTCCACTTT.

This sequence joins TRBV18 and TRBJ2-1, with 8 positions matching TRBD2. Trimming removed 3 bases from V and 1 base from J; junction bases left unmatched: 2. The CDR3 is 15 residues long. Germline V gene lookup returns CDR1 KGHSH and CDR2 LQKENI. CDR3 in amino acids: CASSPQRESYNEQFF. CDR3 nucleotides: TGTGCCAGCTCACCCCAGCGGGAGTCCTACAATGAGCAGTTCTTC.

This rearrangement joins TRBV5-6 to TRBJ1-2, with a tentative D call TRBD1 (5 bases). Trimming cost V 0 bases and J 5 bases, with 14 bases left between them. The CDR3 contains 15 residues. Germline V gene data show CDR1 as SGHDT and CDR2 as YYEEEE. The CDR3 region is CASSLVGRGEYGYTF. The CDR3 DNA follows: TGTGCCAGCAGCTTGGTTGGTCGGGGGGAATATGGCTACACCTTC.

This clone has only a few counts. The chain uses TRBV3-1 (or the pseudogene TRBV3-2) and TRBJ2-2, with 8 bases aligning to TRBD2. Looked up from germline, CDR1 is LGHDT and CDR2 is YNNKEL (reference sequence). The ends lost 4 bases at V and 1 base at J; junction bases unmatched: 5. The CDR3 has 16 residues. CDR3 sequence (DNA): TGTGCCAGCAGCCGGATAGCGGGACTGAACACCGGGGAGCTGTTTTTT. Encoded protein: CASSRIAGLNTGELFF.

The chain employs TRBV7-3 and TRBJ1-4, with 8 bases aligning to TRBD1. V dropped 4 bases and J dropped 0; count of bases not matched to a gene: 10. Germline lookup yields CDR1 SGHTA and CDR2 FQGTGA. The CDR3 runs to 18 residues. The CDR3 sequence is CASSSPDRERATNEKLFF. In DNA form, the CDR3 reads TGTGCCAGCAGCTCCCCGGACAGGGAGAGGGCAACTAATGAAAAACTGTTTTTT.

This chain joins TRBV5-6 and TRBJ2-2, with 7 positions matching TRBD1. With 4 bases clipped from V and 4 bases from J, the junction kept 10 bases outside the gene matches. The CDR3 totals 16 residues. Germline values: CDR1 SGHDT, CDR2 YYEEEE. CDR3 nucleotide sequence: TGTGCCAGCAGCCCGTTACCGACAGGGTTCACCGGGGAGCTGTTTTTT. This encodes CASSPLPTGFTGELFF.

The chain joins TRBV4-2 to TRBJ2-4; D may be TRBD2 (6 bases). V shed 4 bases and J shed 4 bases, with 11 bases lying between them. Per the germline V gene, CDR1 is LGHNA and CDR2 is YNFKEQ. The CDR3 runs to 14 residues. In DNA, the CDR3 is TGTGCCAGCAGCCGTAGCGGCCAAAAAAACATTCAGTACTTC. This encodes CASSRSGQKNIQYF.

In its sample, this clone was seen once. V usage is TRBV11-2 and J usage is TRBJ2-4; 9 bases line up with TRBD1. V shed 5 bases, J shed 9 bases, and the junction held 2 bases outside the gene matches. Germline-derived CDR1 and CDR2 are SGHAT and FQNNGV. CDR3 size: 12 residues. CDR3 residues: CASSAQGAIQYF. The CDR3 coding sequence is TGTGCCAGCAGCGCACAGGGGGCCATTCAGTACTTC. Complete variable domain (other parts from reference TRBV11-2 and TRBJ2-4): EAGVAQSPRYKIIEKRQSVAFWCNPISGHATLYWYQQILGQGPKLLIQFQNNGVVDDSQLPKDRFSAERLKGVDSTLKIQPAKLEDSAVYLCASSAQGAIQYFGAGTRLSVL.

This chain links TRBV19 with TRBJ1-6; D remains ambiguous. The germline V gene encodes CDR1 LNHDA and CDR2 SQIVND (reference sequence). Trimming removed 1 base at V and 14 bases at J, with 18 bases between. This CDR3 has 15 residues. The CDR3 DNA reads as TGTGCCAGTAGTATAGTCGGCGGTAGTGTGCTTTCCCTCCACTTT. This encodes CASSIVGGSVLSLHF.

The chain joins TRBV4-3 to TRBJ1-3, with 8 bases identical to TRBD1. CDR1 is LGHNA and CDR2 is YSLEER in the germline V gene. V trimming: 0 bases; J trimming: 3 bases; junction bases outside the gene matches: 4. CDR3 size: 16 residues. The CDR3 here is CASSQDQGAGGNTIYF. The CDR3 DNA is TGCGCCAGCAGCCAAGATCAGGGGGCGGGTGGAAACACCATATATTTT.

The J gene is TRBJ1-1, the V gene TRBV6-2 or TRBV6-3, with 10 bases fitting TRBD1. This CDR3 spans 15 amino acids. Germline CDR1 and CDR2: MNHEY and SVGEGT. Trimming removed 6 bases from V and 2 bases from J; junction bases left unmatched: 6. CDR3 residues: CASSPGTGVNTEAFF. The DNA for the CDR3 is TGTGCCAGCAGCCCAGGGACAGGGGTAAACACTGAAGCTTTCTTT.

The V and J genes are TRBV10-3 and TRBJ2-2; 8 bases line up with TRBD2. CDR1 and CDR2 from the germline V gene are ENHRY and SYGVKD. Losses at the gene ends were 10 bases for V and 6 bases for J; bases not matched to a gene: 10. This CDR3 spans 14 amino acids. This chain's CDR3 is CASTLAGSAGELFF. For the CDR3, the DNA is TGTGCCAGCACTCTAGCGGGCTCGGCCGGGGAGCTGTTTTTT.

The rearrangement joins TRBV19 to TRBJ2-3; the match to TRBD2 covers 12 bases. The germline V gene encodes CDR1 LNHDA and CDR2 SQIVND (reference sequence). This CDR3 is built from 18 residues. Trimming cost V 5 bases and J 0 bases; bases outside gene matches: 9. CDR3 amino acids: CASSSRLAGGPSTDTQYF. In DNA, the CDR3 is TGTGCCAGTAGTTCACGGCTAGCGGGGGGGCCTAGCACAGATACGCAGTATTTT.

The chain links TRBV6-5 to TRBJ2-5; D remains unclear. Germline V gene sequence: CDR1 MNHEY, CDR2 SVGAGI. CDR3 length equals 13 residues. Trimming pared 7 bases from V and 4 bases from J, leaving 13 bases between. CDR3 bases: TGTGCCAGCACCAATAGTCGAAGAGAGACCCAGTACTTC. Its translation is CASTNSRRETQYF.

This chain connects TRBV4-1 to TRBJ1-2, with D possibly being TRBD1 (6 bases). The germline CDR1 and CDR2 sequences are MGHRA and YSYEKL. The CDR3 runs 17 residues. V dropped 0 bases and J dropped 2 bases, with 16 bases sitting between them. CDR3: CASSQDIYRGANYGYTF. The DNA for the CDR3 is TGCGCCAGCAGCCAAGATATTTATCGGGGGGCGAACTATGGCTACACCTTC.

This chain links TRBV25-1 with TRBJ1-2, with D possibly being TRBD1 (6 bases). The CDR3 spans 13 residues. Germline lookup yields CDR1 MGHDK and CDR2 SYGVNS. Trimming pared 6 bases from V and 4 bases from J, leaving 12 bases between. CDR3 sequence reads: CASSDTGIYGYTF. The CDR3, as DNA: TGTGCCAGCAGCGATACAGGGATCTATGGCTACACCTTC.

This clone appeared once. The chain joins TRBV28 to TRBJ1-1; unclear D gene. V lost 1 base and J 6 bases, leaving 15 bases between the germline ends. The CDR3 has 15 amino acids. The germline gives CDR1 MDHEN, CDR2 SYDVKM. This CDR3 reads CASSLSRRVGAEAFF. In nucleotides, the CDR3 is TGTGCCAGCAGTTTATCCCGGCGGGTCGGCGCTGAAGCTTTCTTT. Drawing the rest from reference TRBV28 and TRBJ1-1, the complete variable domain is DVKVTQSSRYLVKRTGEKVFLECVQDMDHENMFWYRQDPGLGLRLIYFSYDVKMKEKGDIPEGYSVSREKKERFSLILESASTNQTSMYLCASSLSRRVGAEAFFGQGTRLTVV.